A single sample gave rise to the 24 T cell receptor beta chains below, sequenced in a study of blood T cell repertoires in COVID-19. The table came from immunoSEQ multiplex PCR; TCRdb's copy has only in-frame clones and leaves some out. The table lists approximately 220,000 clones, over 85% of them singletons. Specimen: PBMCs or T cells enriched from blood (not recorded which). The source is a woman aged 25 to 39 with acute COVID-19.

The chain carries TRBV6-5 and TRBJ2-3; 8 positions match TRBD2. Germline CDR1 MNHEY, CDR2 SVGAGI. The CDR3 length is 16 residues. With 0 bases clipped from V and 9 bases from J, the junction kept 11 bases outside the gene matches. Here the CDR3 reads CASSYSRTSGRGTQYF. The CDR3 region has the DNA TGTGCCAGCAGTTACTCGAGAACTAGCGGACGGGGCACGCAGTATTTT.

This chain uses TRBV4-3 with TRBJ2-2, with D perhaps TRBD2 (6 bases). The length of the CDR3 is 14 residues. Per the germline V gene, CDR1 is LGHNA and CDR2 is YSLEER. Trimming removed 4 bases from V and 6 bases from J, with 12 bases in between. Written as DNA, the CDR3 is TGCGCCAGCAGCCCTGCGGGGAGGTCCGGGGAGCTGTTTTTT. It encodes CASSPAGRSGELFF.

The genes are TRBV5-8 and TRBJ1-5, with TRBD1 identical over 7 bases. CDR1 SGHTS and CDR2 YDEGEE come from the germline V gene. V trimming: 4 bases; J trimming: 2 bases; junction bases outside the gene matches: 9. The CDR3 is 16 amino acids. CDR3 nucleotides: TGTGCCAGCAGCGCCGGGACAGCCCCTGGCAATCAGCCCCAGCATTTT. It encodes CASSAGTAPGNQPQHF. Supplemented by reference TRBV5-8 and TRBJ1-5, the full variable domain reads EAGVTQSPTHLIKTRGQQATLRCSPISGHTSVYWYQQALGLGLQFLLWYDEGEERNRGNFPPRFSGRQFPNYSSELNVNALELEDSALYLCASSAGTAPGNQPQHFGDGTRLSIL.

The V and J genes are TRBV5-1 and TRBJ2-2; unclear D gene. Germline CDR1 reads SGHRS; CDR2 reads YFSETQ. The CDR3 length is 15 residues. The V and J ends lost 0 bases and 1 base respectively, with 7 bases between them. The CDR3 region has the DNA TGCGCCAGCAGCTTGGACAGACGGAACACCGGGGAGCTGTTTTTT. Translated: CASSLDRRNTGELFF.

CDR3 sequence reads: CASLPGLGFSPLHF. The DNA for the CDR3 is TGTGCCAGTCTACCGGGACTGGGGTTCTCACCCCTCCACTTT. The rearrangement uses TRBV2 and TRBJ1-6; a possible D gene is TRBD1 (5 bases). The V end lost 9 bases, the J end lost 10 bases, and 19 bases lay between the germline ends. The CDR3 contains 14 residues. CDR1 is SNHLY, CDR2 FYNNEI, per germline. Full variable domain (rest looked up from reference TRBV2 and TRBJ1-6): EPEVTQTPSHQVTQMGQEVILRCVPISNHLYFYWYRQILGQKVEFLVSFYNNEISEKSEIFDDQFSVERPDGSNFTLKIRSTKLEDSAMYFCASLPGLGFSPLHFGNGTRLTVT.

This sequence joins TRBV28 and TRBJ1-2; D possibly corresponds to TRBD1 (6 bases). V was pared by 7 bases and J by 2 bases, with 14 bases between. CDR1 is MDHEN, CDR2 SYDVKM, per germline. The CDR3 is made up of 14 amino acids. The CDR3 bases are TGTGCCAGCACGATTACAGGGACCAACTATGGCTACACCTTC. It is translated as CASTITGTNYGYTF.

CDR3 bases: TGTGCCAGCAGTGAAGACGGGACAGGGATTAATGAAAAACTGTTTTTT. It translates to CASSEDGTGINEKLFF. The chain is built from TRBV2 and TRBJ1-4; 9 nucleotides agree with TRBD1. With 1 base clipped from V and 4 bases from J, the junction kept 4 bases outside the gene matches. The CDR3 has 16 residues. Germline-derived CDR1 and CDR2 are SNHLY and FYNNEI.

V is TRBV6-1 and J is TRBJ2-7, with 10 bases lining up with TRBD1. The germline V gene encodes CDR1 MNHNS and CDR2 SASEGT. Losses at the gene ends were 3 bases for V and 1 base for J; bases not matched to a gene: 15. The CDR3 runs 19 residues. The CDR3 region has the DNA TGTGCCAGCAGTGATTACCCCGGGGCCGGGACAGGGGTGTCCTACGAGCAGTACTTC. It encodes CASSDYPGAGTGVSYEQYF.

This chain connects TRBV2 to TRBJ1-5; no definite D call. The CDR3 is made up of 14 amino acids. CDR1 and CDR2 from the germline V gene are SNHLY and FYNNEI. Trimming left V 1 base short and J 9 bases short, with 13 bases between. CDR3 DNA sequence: TGTGCCAGCAGTGAAGGTGTCGGAGGTAGGCCCCAGCATTTT. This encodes CASSEGVGGRPQHF.

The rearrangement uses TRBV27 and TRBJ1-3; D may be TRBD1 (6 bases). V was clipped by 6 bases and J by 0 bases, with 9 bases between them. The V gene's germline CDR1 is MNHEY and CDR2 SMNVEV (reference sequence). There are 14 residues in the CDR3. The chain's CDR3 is CASSQGYSGNTIYF. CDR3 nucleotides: TGTGCCAGCAGCCAGGGGTACTCTGGAAACACCATATATTTT.

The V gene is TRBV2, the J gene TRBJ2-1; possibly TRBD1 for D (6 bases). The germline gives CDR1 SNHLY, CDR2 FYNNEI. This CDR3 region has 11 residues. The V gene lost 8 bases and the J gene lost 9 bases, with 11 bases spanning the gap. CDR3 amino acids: CASGGNGEQFF. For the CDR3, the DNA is TGTGCCAGCGGGGGCAATGGTGAGCAGTTCTTC.

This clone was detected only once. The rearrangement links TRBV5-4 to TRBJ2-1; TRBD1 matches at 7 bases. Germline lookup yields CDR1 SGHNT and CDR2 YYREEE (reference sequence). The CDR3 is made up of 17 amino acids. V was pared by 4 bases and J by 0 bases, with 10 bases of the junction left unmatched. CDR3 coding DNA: TGTGCCAGCAGCGGAATACAGGGGATGAGCTCCTACAATGAGCAGTTCTTC. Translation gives CASSGIQGMSSYNEQFF.

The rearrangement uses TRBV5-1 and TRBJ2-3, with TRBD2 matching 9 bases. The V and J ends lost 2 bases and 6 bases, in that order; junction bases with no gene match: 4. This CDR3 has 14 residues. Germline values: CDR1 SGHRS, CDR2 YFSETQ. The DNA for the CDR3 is TGCGCCAGCAGCTTAGGCGGGGGGGAGGATACGCAGTATTTT. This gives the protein CASSLGGGEDTQYF. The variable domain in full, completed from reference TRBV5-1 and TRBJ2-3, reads KAGVTQTPRYLIKTRGQQVTLSCSPISGHRSVSWYQQTPGQGLQFLFEYFSETQRNKGNFPGRFSGRQFSNSRSEMNVSTLELGDSALYLCASSLGGGEDTQYFGPGTRLTVL.

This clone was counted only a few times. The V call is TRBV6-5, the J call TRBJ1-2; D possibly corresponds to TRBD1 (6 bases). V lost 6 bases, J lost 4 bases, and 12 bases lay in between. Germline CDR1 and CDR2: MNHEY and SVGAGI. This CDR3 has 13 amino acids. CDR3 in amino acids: CASRDTGSYGYTF. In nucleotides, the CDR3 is TGTGCCAGCAGAGATACAGGGAGCTATGGCTACACCTTC.

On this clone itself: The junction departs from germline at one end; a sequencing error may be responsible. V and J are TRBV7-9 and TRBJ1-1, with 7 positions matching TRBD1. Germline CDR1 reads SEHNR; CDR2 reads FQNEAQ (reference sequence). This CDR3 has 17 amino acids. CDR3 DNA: TGTGCCAGCAGCCACCGACAGGGTAATGGTTTGAAGACTGAAGCTTTCTTT. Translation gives CASSHRQGNGLKTEAFF.

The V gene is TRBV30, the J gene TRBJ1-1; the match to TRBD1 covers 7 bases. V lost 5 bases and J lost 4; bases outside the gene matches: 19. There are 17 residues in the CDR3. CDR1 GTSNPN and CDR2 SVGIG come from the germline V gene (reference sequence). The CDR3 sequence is CAWAPTGHGSPSTEAFF. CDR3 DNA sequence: TGTGCCTGGGCTCCGACAGGGCATGGAAGTCCCAGCACTGAAGCTTTCTTT.

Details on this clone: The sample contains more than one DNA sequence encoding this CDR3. CDR3 in amino acids: CASSQDRGNQPQHF. CDR3 in DNA: TGCGCCAGCAGCCAAGACAGGGGGAATCAGCCCCAGCATTTT. The rearrangement joins TRBV4-3 to TRBJ1-5; 7 nucleotides align to TRBD1. Germline values: CDR1 LGHNA, CDR2 YSLEER. J gave up 4 bases and V 0 bases, and 0 bases lay outside the gene matches. The CDR3 has 14 amino acids.

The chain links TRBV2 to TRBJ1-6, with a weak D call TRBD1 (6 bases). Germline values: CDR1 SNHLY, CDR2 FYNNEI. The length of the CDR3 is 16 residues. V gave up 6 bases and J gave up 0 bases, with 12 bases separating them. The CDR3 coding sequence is TGTGCCAGCAGATACCAGGGGAGCTCCTATAATTCACCCCTCCACTTT. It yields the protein CASRYQGSSYNSPLHF.

The CDR3 sequence: CASSVGDRVTDTQYF. As DNA, the CDR3 is TGTGCCAGCAGCGTAGGGGACAGGGTCACAGATACGCAGTATTTT. The V gene is TRBV9, the J gene TRBJ2-3; TRBD1 matches at 9 bases. The junction had 1 base not matched to a gene; V was cut back by 0 bases and J by 2 bases. The germline CDR1 and CDR2 sequences are SGDLS and YYNGEE. The CDR3 sequence is 15 residues long.

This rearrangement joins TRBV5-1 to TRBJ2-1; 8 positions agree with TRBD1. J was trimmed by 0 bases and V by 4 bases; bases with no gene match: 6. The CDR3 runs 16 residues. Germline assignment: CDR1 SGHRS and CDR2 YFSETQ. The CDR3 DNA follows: TGCGCCAGCAGCGTCTGGCAGGGGGCCTCCTACAATGAGCAGTTCTTC. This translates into CASSVWQGASYNEQFF.

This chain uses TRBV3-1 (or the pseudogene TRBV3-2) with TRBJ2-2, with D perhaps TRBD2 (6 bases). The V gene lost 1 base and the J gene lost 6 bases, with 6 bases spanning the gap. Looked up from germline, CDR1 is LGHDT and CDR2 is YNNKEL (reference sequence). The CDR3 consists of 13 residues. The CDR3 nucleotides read TGTGCCAGCAGCCAAGGGGGGGCCGGGGAGCTGTTTTTT. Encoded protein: CASSQGGAGELFF.

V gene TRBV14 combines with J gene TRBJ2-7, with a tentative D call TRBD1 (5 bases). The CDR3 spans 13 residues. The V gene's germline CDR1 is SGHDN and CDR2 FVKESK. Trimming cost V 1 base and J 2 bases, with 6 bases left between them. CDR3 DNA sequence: TGTGCCAGCAGCCAAGGGGGCCCCTACGAGCAGTACTTC. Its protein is CASSQGGPYEQYF.

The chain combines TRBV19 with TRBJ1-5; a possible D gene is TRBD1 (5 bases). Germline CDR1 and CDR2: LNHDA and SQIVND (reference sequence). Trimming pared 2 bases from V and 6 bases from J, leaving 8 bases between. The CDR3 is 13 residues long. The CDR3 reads CASSIQGTQPQHF. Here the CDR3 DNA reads TGTGCCAGTAGTATACAGGGAACTCAGCCCCAGCATTTT.

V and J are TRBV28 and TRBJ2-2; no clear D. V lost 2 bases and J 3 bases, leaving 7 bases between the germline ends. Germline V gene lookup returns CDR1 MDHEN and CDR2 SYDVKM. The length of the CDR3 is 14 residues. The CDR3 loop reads CASSLAEYTGELFF. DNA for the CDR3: TGTGCCAGCAGTTTAGCGGAGTACACCGGGGAGCTGTTTTTT.